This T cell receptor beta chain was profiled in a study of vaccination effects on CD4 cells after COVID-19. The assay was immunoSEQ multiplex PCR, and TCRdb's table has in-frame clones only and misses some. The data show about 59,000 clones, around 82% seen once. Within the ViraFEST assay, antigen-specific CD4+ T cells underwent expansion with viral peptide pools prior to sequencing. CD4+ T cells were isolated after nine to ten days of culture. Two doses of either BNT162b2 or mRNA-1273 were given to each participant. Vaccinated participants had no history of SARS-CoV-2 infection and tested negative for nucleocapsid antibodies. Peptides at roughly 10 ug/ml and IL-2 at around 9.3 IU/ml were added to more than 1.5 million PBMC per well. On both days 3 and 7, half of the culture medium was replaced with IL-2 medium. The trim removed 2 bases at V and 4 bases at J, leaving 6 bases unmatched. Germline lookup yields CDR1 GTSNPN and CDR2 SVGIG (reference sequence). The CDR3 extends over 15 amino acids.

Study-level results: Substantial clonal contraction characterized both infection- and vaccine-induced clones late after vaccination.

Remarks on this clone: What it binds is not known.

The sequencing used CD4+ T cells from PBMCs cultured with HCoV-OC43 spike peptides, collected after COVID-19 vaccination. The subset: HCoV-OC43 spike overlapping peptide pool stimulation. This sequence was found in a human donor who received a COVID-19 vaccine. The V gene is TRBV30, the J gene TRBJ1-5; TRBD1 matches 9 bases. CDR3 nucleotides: TGTGCCTGGAGTCGGACAGGGGCGGCTAATCAGCCCCAGCATTTT. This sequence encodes CAWSRTGAANQPQHF.